The following is a T cell receptor (beta chain) sequence with its context. The specificity of this receptor is unknown. The input lacks base qualities; no much larger clone sits a single base away. This entry is derived from a study of CD8+ T cells in alopecia areata (dated by TCRdb to the late 2010s). In the study overall: Treated patients were enrolled in an open-label pilot trial of oral tofacitinib, 5 to 10 mg twice daily, for moderate-to-severe alopecia areata. Biopsies were taken from tofacitinib-treated patients at baseline and again at 4 and 24 weeks into treatment, and several of those patients also had a later scalp biopsy. Scalp tissue and sorted CD4+ and CD8+ peripheral blood T cells from patchy and totalis/universalis alopecia areata patients and from healthy controls were covered by human TCRbeta sequencing. Scalp clonality was compared across normal scalp (n=4), patchy alopecia areata scalp (n=8), and alopecia totalis/universalis scalp (n=8). Tofacitinib was given for 6 to 18 months, followed by 6 months of follow-up off drug to assess delayed response and recurrence. The study used high-throughput TCRbeta sequencing to examine T cell clonal expansion in alopecia areata, in both the C3H/HeJ mouse model and human patients. The SALT score, which quantifies the percentage of affected scalp surface area, was used to measure disease severity in treated patients. TCRbeta CDR3 regions were amplified by immunoSEQ multiplex PCR with 35 Vbeta forward and 13 Jbeta reverse primers. RNA was obtained with the PAXgene miRNA kit for fixed scalp, the miRNeasy kit for PBMCs, and the RNeasy kit for mouse skin.

Library preparation used the immunoSEQ multiplex PCR assay. RNA was extracted from all samples and reverse transcribed into cDNA, which served as template for TCR sequencing. SuperScript III was used to make first-strand cDNA, primed with a 2:1 mix of oligo-dT and random hexamers. A synthetic immune receptor repertoire was used to gauge amplification bias, and whatever bias remained was removed computationally. Concerning the study's data processing: Raw reads were preprocessed to remove errors, and CDR3 was defined by IMGT conventions from the conserved cysteine to phenylalanine. Clonality was computed as 1 minus the Shannon entropy, with the entropy normalized by log2 of the number of productive unique TCRs. Whether scalp clones were CD4 or CD8 was inferred by matching scalp TCRbeta sequences against CD4 and CD8 repertoires sorted from blood. What TCRdb holds here is the immuneACCESS table cut down to in-frame rearrangements. Part of the clones is not present; checked against another copy, under half of the missing clones reflect an unresolved V gene, and the others are unexplained. V, J and clone size were drawn from that table, and D and trimming were deduced from the DNA. The sample records 150,000 to 200,000 clones, more than 50% of which are singletons. Under 1.2% of the sample is held by the ten biggest clonotypes.

Taken with the paper, the label for time point translates to: roughly 24 weeks on oral tofacitinib. The sample's treatment or condition, from its label and the paper: oral pan-JAK inhibitor, 5-10 mg twice daily. Peripheral blood and lesional scalp punch biopsies were obtained from patients with alopecia areata. PBMCs were separated by density centrifugation and stained for CD3, CD4 and CD8, after which CD4+ and CD8+ T cells were sorted on a FACSAria. Here is what the overall study found, with its caveats: Scalp clonality and the number of expanded CD8+ clones among the top 100 scalp clones were significantly decreased by tofacitinib. Shared TCR sequences between patients were less evident than in mice, which may be partly attributable to HLA diversity in the patient population. Many expanded lesional clones were found to persist in scalp and blood during tofacitinib treatment, and relapse after treatment cessation may be partly explained by this persistence. Compared with normal scalp, lesional scalp had higher clonality and more expanded CD8+ clones, particularly in alopecia totalis/universalis, a pattern that suggests antigenic drive. Scalp TCR repertoire analysis is complicated because resident alphabeta T cells in normal human skin are also sequenced, whereas mouse skin is dominated by gammadelta T cells. Because the treated cohort was small and had just a single nonresponder, larger studies are needed to establish links between baseline CD8+ expansion and response.

Trimming removed 4 bases from V and 0 bases from J; the gene matches leave 5 bases unexplained. The CDR3 has 16 amino acids, counting the end cysteine and phenylalanine. The sequence is cut down to CDR3 DNA, 48 bases in frame from base 1. Recombination joined TRBV23-1 with TRBJ1-4; 7 middle bases align to TRBD1. TRBV23-1 is designated an ORF whose function remains uncertain. Material: CD4+ T cells sorted from blood, obtained at week 24, from a patient treated with tofacitinib. The source is a human donor with alopecia areata. This receptor carries the CDR3 CASSLGQGATNEKLFF. Here is the DNA: TGCGCCAGCAGTCTGGGCCAGGGGGCAACTAATGAAAAACTGTTTTTT.